In its sample, the clone carrying this T cell receptor (beta chain) was seen a few times. The entry originates in a study of naive and memory T cell subsets. The CDR3 runs to 15 residues. V gave up 3 bases and J gave up 6 bases, with 16 bases separating them. Germline V gene lookup returns CDR1 SGHDN and CDR2 FVKESK. The beta constant-region primer was an equimolar mix of two oligonucleotides covering TRBC1 and TRBC2. TCRdb reanalysed the UMI-ligation and nested PCR reads using MiXCR and keeps one entry per CDR3 protein. The data hold around 160,000 distinct CDR3 sequences, with about 18% observed a single time.

This TCR was sampled from a human donor in good health. The chain couples TRBV14 to TRBJ2-3; D gene unclear. The source material was naive CD4+ T cells from blood. The CDR3 sequence: CASSQGRGDWDTQYF. CDR3 nucleotides: TGTGCCAGCAGCCAGGGCCGTGGAGATTGGGATACGCAGTATTTT. Full variable domain (remainder filled in from reference TRBV14 and TRBJ2-3): EAGVTQFPSHSVIEKGQTVTLRCDPISGHDNLYWYRRVMGKEIKFLLHFVKESKQDESGMPNNRFLAERTGGTYSTLKVQPAELEDSGVYFCASSQGRGDWDTQYFGPGTRLTVL.